This T cell receptor beta chain was captured by sequencing in a study of blood T cell repertoires in COVID-19. Study at large: Acute-phase and convalescent COVID-19 samples originated in the United States, Italy and Spain. Nucleic acid was either cDNA or gDNA, and it came from T cells, B-cell-depleted T cells, or PBMCs.

Trimming pared 3 bases from V and 4 bases from J, leaving 16 bases between. Looked up from germline, CDR1 is SGHKS and CDR2 is YYEKEE (reference sequence). The CDR3 has 15 residues. Authors' analysis steps: From reference gene primer amplification, estimates of nucleated cell counts were derived. Generated by immunoSEQ multiplex PCR, the TCRdb table keeps only in-frame clones and is missing some. V, J and clone size reflect that table, while D and trimming were determined from the DNA. The sample carries approximately 100,000 clones, around 84% recorded once. Sequences were obtained from peripheral blood. The sequence was obtained from an elderly woman with active or convalescent COVID-19. V is TRBV5-5 and J is TRBJ1-2; maybe TRBD1 (6 bases). CDR3 protein: CASSSAWGGVYGYTF. The CDR3 DNA sequence: TGTGCCAGCAGCTCGGCATGGGGGGGCGTCTATGGCTACACCTTC.